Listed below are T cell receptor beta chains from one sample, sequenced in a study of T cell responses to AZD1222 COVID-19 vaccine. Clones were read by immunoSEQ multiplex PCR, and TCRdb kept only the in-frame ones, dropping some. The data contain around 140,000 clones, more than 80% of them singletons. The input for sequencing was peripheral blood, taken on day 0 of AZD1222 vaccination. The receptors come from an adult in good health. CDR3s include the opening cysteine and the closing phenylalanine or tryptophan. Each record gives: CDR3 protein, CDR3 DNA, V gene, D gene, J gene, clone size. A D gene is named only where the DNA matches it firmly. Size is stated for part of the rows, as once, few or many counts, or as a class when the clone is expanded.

cdr3_aa: CASRRTGSYNEQFF; cdr3_nt: TGTGCCAGCAGACGGACAGGCTCCTACAATGAGCAGTTCTTC; v_call: TRBV25-1; d_call: TRBD1; j_call: TRBJ2-1; clone_size: .
cdr3_aa: CASSETANNEQFF; cdr3_nt: TGTGCCAGCTCAGAGACAGCCAACAATGAGCAGTTCTTC; v_call: TRBV18; d_call: .; j_call: TRBJ2-1; clone_size: .
cdr3_aa: CASGGAGRSSYNEQFF; cdr3_nt: TGTGCCAGCGGGGGGGCGGGCCGGAGCTCCTACAATGAGCAGTTCTTC; v_call: TRBV2; d_call: .; j_call: TRBJ2-1; clone_size: .
cdr3_aa: CSALGGYGYTF; cdr3_nt: TGCAGTGCCCTTGGCGGCTATGGCTACACCTTC; v_call: TRBV20-1; d_call: .; j_call: TRBJ1-2; clone_size: .
cdr3_aa: CASSQDRASGGILQETQYF; cdr3_nt: TGTGCCAGCAGCCAAGATCGGGCTAGCGGGGGGATACTCCAAGAGACCCAGTACTTC; v_call: TRBV3-1/TRBV3-2; d_call: TRBD2; j_call: TRBJ2-5; clone_size: once
cdr3_aa: CASSLANLNTGELFF; cdr3_nt: TGTGCCAGCAGCTTGGCGAATTTGAACACCGGGGAGCTGTTTTTT; v_call: TRBV5-4; d_call: .; j_call: TRBJ2-2; clone_size: .
cdr3_aa: CASSPDYTGELFF; cdr3_nt: TGTGCCAGCTCACCTGATTACACCGGGGAGCTGTTTTTT; v_call: TRBV18; d_call: .; j_call: TRBJ2-2; clone_size: .
cdr3_aa: CASSFTGLFSGNTIYF; cdr3_nt: TGCGCCAGCAGCTTCACAGGCCTTTTCTCTGGAAACACCATATATTTT; v_call: TRBV5-1; d_call: .; j_call: TRBJ1-3; clone_size: .
cdr3_aa: CASIEGRVKQFF; cdr3_nt: TGTGCCAGCATAGAAGGGCGGGTAAAGCAGTTCTTC; v_call: TRBV2; d_call: .; j_call: TRBJ2-1; clone_size: .
cdr3_aa: CASSPGPDPRYNEQFF; cdr3_nt: TGTGCCAGCAGCCCCGGTCCGGACCCTCGGTACAATGAGCAGTTCTTC; v_call: TRBV11-2; d_call: .; j_call: TRBJ2-1; clone_size: .
cdr3_aa: CAWRMQGRLRNTIYF; cdr3_nt: TGTGCCTGGAGAATGCAGGGGAGGTTAAGAAACACCATATATTTT; v_call: TRBV30; d_call: .; j_call: TRBJ1-3; clone_size: .
cdr3_aa: CASSIMGQTTYSNQPQHF; cdr3_nt: TGTGCCAGTAGTATAATGGGACAGACAACTTATAGCAATCAGCCCCAGCATTTT; v_call: TRBV19; d_call: TRBD1; j_call: TRBJ1-5; clone_size: .
cdr3_aa: CAWQTGLSGNTIYF; cdr3_nt: TGTGCCTGGCAAACAGGTCTCTCTGGAAACACCATATATTTT; v_call: TRBV30; d_call: .; j_call: TRBJ1-3; clone_size: .
cdr3_aa: CASSLRGSGGAVEQYF; cdr3_nt: TGTGCCAGCAGCCTACGTGGCAGCGGGGGGGCGGTCGAGCAGTACTTC; v_call: TRBV7-2; d_call: TRBD2; j_call: TRBJ2-7; clone_size: once
cdr3_aa: CASSESRTGGGYTF; cdr3_nt: TGCGCCAGCAGTGAGTCGCGGACGGGGGGAGGCTACACCTTC; v_call: TRBV10-1; d_call: .; j_call: TRBJ1-2; clone_size: once
cdr3_aa: CASSLAGTSGGNYEQYF; cdr3_nt: TGCGCCAGCAGCTTGGCCGGGACTAGCGGGGGGAACTACGAGCAGTACTTC; v_call: TRBV5-1; d_call: TRBD2; j_call: TRBJ2-7; clone_size: .
cdr3_aa: CASSFRDTQYF; cdr3_nt: TGTGCCAGCAGCTTCCGAGATACGCAGTATTTT; v_call: TRBV7-9; d_call: .; j_call: TRBJ2-3; clone_size: .
cdr3_aa: CASSSQAGVSNNEQFF; cdr3_nt: TGTGCCAGTAGTTCACAAGCGGGGGTTTCCAACAATGAGCAGTTCTTC; v_call: TRBV19; d_call: TRBD2; j_call: TRBJ2-1; clone_size: .
cdr3_aa: CARSAGSYEQYF; cdr3_nt: TGTGCTCGGTCCGCAGGCAGTTACGAGCAGTACTTC; v_call: TRBV30; d_call: .; j_call: TRBJ2-7; clone_size: .
cdr3_aa: CSAEKGNTIYF; cdr3_nt: TGCAGCGCCGAAAAAGGAAACACCATATATTTT; v_call: TRBV29-1; d_call: .; j_call: TRBJ1-3; clone_size: .
cdr3_aa: CASSERGSGANVLTF; cdr3_nt: TGTGCCAGCAGTGAACGAGGGTCTGGGGCCAACGTCCTGACTTTC; v_call: TRBV2; d_call: .; j_call: TRBJ2-6; clone_size: .
cdr3_aa: CASSRQNQPQHF; cdr3_nt: TGTGCCAGCAGCCGACAAAACCAGCCCCAGCATTTT; v_call: TRBV3-1/TRBV3-2; d_call: .; j_call: TRBJ1-5; clone_size: .
cdr3_aa: CASSHTTYEQYF; cdr3_nt: TGCGCCAGCAGCCACACTACCTACGAGCAGTACTTC; v_call: TRBV4-1; d_call: .; j_call: TRBJ2-7; clone_size: .
cdr3_aa: CASSAETVNTEAFF; cdr3_nt: TGTGCCAGTAGTGCCGAGACAGTGAACACTGAAGCTTTCTTT; v_call: TRBV19; d_call: .; j_call: TRBJ1-1; clone_size: .
cdr3_aa: CASSLIQGNEQFF; cdr3_nt: TGTGCCAGCAGTTTAATCCAGGGCAATGAGCAGTTCTTC; v_call: TRBV12-3/TRBV12-4; d_call: .; j_call: TRBJ2-1; clone_size: .
cdr3_aa: CASSESPESPLHF; cdr3_nt: TGTGCCAGCAGTGAAAGTCCGGAATCACCCCTCCACTTT; v_call: TRBV2; d_call: .; j_call: TRBJ1-6; clone_size: .
cdr3_aa: CASSISGRQETQYF; cdr3_nt: TGTGCCAGCAGCATTAGCGGGAGGCAAGAGACCCAGTACTTC; v_call: TRBV9; d_call: TRBD2; j_call: TRBJ2-5; clone_size: .
cdr3_aa: CASSQDFGDTIYF; cdr3_nt: TGCGCCAGCAGCCAAGATTTTGGAGACACCATATATTTT; v_call: TRBV4-1; d_call: .; j_call: TRBJ1-3; clone_size: .
cdr3_aa: CASSIEFTVGYGYTF; cdr3_nt: TGTGCCAGTAGTATAGAGTTCACCGTTGGCTATGGCTACACCTTC; v_call: TRBV19; d_call: .; j_call: TRBJ1-2; clone_size: .
cdr3_aa: CASREGTNTEAFF; cdr3_nt: TGCGCCAGCAGGGAGGGGACGAACACTGAAGCTTTCTTT; v_call: TRBV5-1; d_call: .; j_call: TRBJ1-1; clone_size: few
cdr3_aa: CASSLGSGLGYEQYF; cdr3_nt: TGTGCCAGCAGCTTAGGGTCGGGTCTTGGCTACGAGCAGTACTTC; v_call: TRBV13; d_call: .; j_call: TRBJ2-7; clone_size: .
cdr3_aa: CASSLGYQPQHF; cdr3_nt: TGTGCCAGCAGTTTAGGCTATCAGCCCCAGCATTTT; v_call: TRBV12-3/TRBV12-4; d_call: .; j_call: TRBJ1-5; clone_size: .
cdr3_aa: CASNTPGDSDTQYF; cdr3_nt: TGTGCCAGTAACACCCCAGGTGATTCAGATACGCAGTATTTT; v_call: TRBV19; d_call: .; j_call: TRBJ2-3; clone_size: .
cdr3_aa: CASSSQGSGGPYNEQFF; cdr3_nt: TGTGCCAGCAGCTCACAGGGGTCGGGGGGCCCCTACAATGAGCAGTTCTTC; v_call: TRBV7-2; d_call: .; j_call: TRBJ2-1; clone_size: .
cdr3_aa: CASTPQGVRTEAFF; cdr3_nt: TGTGCCAGCACCCCGCAGGGGGTGAGGACTGAAGCTTTCTTT; v_call: TRBV27; d_call: TRBD1; j_call: TRBJ1-1; clone_size: .
cdr3_aa: CASSDKFTEAFF; cdr3_nt: TGCGCCAGCAGTGATAAGTTCACTGAAGCTTTCTTT; v_call: TRBV10-1; d_call: .; j_call: TRBJ1-1; clone_size: .
cdr3_aa: CASSLWHRTASSGANVLTF; cdr3_nt: TGTGCCAGCAGTTTATGGCACCGGACGGCCAGCTCTGGGGCCAACGTCCTGACTTTC; v_call: TRBV28; d_call: .; j_call: TRBJ2-6; clone_size: .
cdr3_aa: CASSMDLGGSPLHF; cdr3_nt: TGTGCCAGTAGTATGGATCTGGGGGGATCACCCCTCCACTTT; v_call: TRBV19; d_call: .; j_call: TRBJ1-6; clone_size: .
cdr3_aa: CAWSGGDSQETQYF; cdr3_nt: TGTGCCTGGAGTGGCGGAGACAGTCAAGAGACCCAGTACTTC; v_call: TRBV30; d_call: .; j_call: TRBJ2-5; clone_size: .
cdr3_aa: CASSQLTVHNEQFF; cdr3_nt: TGCGCCAGCAGCCAATTGACAGTTCACAATGAGCAGTTCTTC; v_call: TRBV4-1; d_call: .; j_call: TRBJ2-1; clone_size: .